This T cell receptor (beta chain) derives from a study of shared clonotypes between healthy human individuals. Whole-study findings and limits: When compared with the clonotypes that were shared by all four sorted-subset donors, the non-shared clonotypes turned out to have lower generation probabilities. In the sorted subsets, rarefaction showed sequencing was incomplete despite large depth. Owing to a small donor count, the genetic and exposure-history diversity represented was limited.

This CDR3 has 18 residues. Trimming pared 3 bases from V and 4 bases from J, leaving 22 bases between. CDR1 is GTSNPN, CDR2 SVGIG, per germline (reference sequence). Libraries were prepared by immunoSEQ multiplex PCR; TCRdb keeps only in-frame clonotypes and omits some of them. The sample lists about 2.4 million clones; approximately 94% were seen once. This clone was counted once. Antigen: not known. The rearrangement joins TRBV30 to TRBJ2-6; D possibly matches TRBD1 or TRBD2 (6 bases each). The receptor was isolated from a man aged 18 to 30 in good health. The sequenced sample consisted of naive CD4+ T cells sorted from blood. Subset described: CD45RA+ positively selected. The DNA of the CDR3 is TGTGCCTGGAGAGGTCGGACGGGGGCCTTTACCGGGGCCAACGTCCTGACTTTC. This sequence encodes CAWRGRTGAFTGANVLTF.